This entry features one T cell receptor (beta chain) sequence. The antigen remains unidentified. This sample was taken from a study of Ad26.COV2.S vaccination and SARS-CoV-2 variants. Trimming stripped 1 base from V and 1 base from J, with 11 bases between. Per germline, CDR1 LGHDT and CDR2 YNNKEL (reference sequence). The CDR3 runs 15 residues. Study findings and constraints: Spike-specific TCR breadth was greater after Ad26.COV2.S than placebo. Non-spike TCR breadth showed similarity between vaccine and placebo recipients.

The assay was immunoSEQ multiplex PCR, and TCRdb's table has in-frame clones only and misses some. The data contain roughly 400,000 clones, 92% of them singletons. Treatment: roughly 18 received Ad26.COV2.S at low or high dose, single or two shots; roughly 5 received placebo; per-sample allocation not given. Sampling was done on day 63 after the first vaccine or placebo injection. The source was peripheral blood, collected in a trial of Ad26.COV2.S vaccine versus placebo. The rearrangement joins TRBV3-1 (or the pseudogene TRBV3-2) to TRBJ2-7, with D unclear. The receptor was derived from a person between 18 and 65 years old who received the Ad26.COV2.S COVID-19 vaccine or a placebo. The CDR3 nucleotides read TGTGCCAGCAGCCAAGGGCCCACCCCGTCCTACGAGCAGTACTTC. Translated: CASSQGPTPSYEQYF.